The present entry profiles one T cell receptor (beta chain) with its context. This entry is derived from a study of siplizumab effects on memory and regulatory T cells. This table comes from immunoSEQ multiplex PCR, and its TCRdb copy is limited to in-frame clones, with some not included. The table lists over 95,000 clones, 90% to 95% of them singletons, with over 0.15% in the top ten. The CDR3 covers 15 residues. Germline V CDR1 and CDR2: MNHNS, SASEGT. V was clipped by 7 bases and J by 4 bases, with 16 bases between them. The sequencing sample was made of non-Treg CD4+ T cells sorted from blood. The rearrangement uses TRBV6-1 and TRBJ2-2, with D perhaps being TRBD1 or TRBD2 (5 bases each). The clonotype comes from a human donor in good health. CDR3 DNA sequence: TGTGCCAGCACGGGGCTCAGGGAAATCACCGGGGAGCTGTTTTTT. It is translated as CASTGLREITGELFF.